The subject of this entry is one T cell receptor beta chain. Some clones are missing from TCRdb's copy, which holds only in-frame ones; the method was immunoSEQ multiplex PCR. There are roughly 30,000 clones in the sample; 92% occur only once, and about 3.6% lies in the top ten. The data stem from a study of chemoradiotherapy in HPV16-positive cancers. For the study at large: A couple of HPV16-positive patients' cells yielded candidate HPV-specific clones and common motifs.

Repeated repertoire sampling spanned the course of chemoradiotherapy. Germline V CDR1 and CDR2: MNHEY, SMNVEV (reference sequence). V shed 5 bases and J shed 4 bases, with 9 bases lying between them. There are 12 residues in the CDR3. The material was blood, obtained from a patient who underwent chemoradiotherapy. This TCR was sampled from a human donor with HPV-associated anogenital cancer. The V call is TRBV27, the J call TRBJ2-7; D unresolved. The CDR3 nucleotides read TGTGCCAGCAGTCCAAATCCTTACGAGCAGTACTTC. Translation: CASSPNPYEQYF.